The 10 T cell receptor beta chains below were found in one sample sequenced in a study of blood T cell repertoires in COVID-19 (dated by TCRdb to 2020 to 2022). Preparation of the library involved the immunoSEQ multiplex PCR assay. TCRdb mirrors the immuneACCESS table, restricted to in-frame sequences. Some clones are absent from its copies; in checked studies, under half trace to an unresolved V gene, and the reason for the others is unknown. Here the sample has roughly 66,000 clones; 75% to 95% occur a single time. The ten top clones hold 13% of the sample. Sequenced sample: peripheral blood. The receptors were sampled from a human donor with active COVID-19. The donor label of this sample is uncertain.

The chain has TRBV7-3 and TRBJ2-1; 9 bases map to TRBD2. Germline V gives CDR1 SGHTA, CDR2 FQGTGA. The CDR3 length is 18 residues. The ends lost 2 bases at V and 0 bases at J; junction bases unmatched: 8. Here the CDR3 reads CASSLLSGSQSSYNEQFF. The CDR3 region has the DNA TGTGCCAGCAGCTTACTTAGCGGGAGCCAAAGCTCCTACAATGAGCAGTTCTTC. Looking up the rest from reference TRBV7-3 and TRBJ2-1 gives the full variable domain: GAGVSQTPSNKVTEKGKYVELRCDPISGHTALYWYRQSLGQGPEFLIYFQGTGAADDSGLPNDRFFAVRPEGSVSTLKIQRTERGDSAVYLCASSLLSGSQSSYNEQFFGPGTRLTVL.

This CDR3 is CASSPSAPYNEQFF. In DNA form, the CDR3 reads TGTGCCAGCAGTCCTAGCGCTCCCTACAATGAGCAGTTCTTC. The V and J genes are TRBV6-6 and TRBJ2-1; tentatively, D is TRBD2 (6 bases). CDR1 MNHNY and CDR2 SVGAGI come from the germline V gene (reference sequence). Trimming pared 5 bases from V and 2 bases from J, leaving 10 bases between. The CDR3 spans 14 residues.

The J gene is TRBJ1-5, the V gene TRBV4-2, with D unresolved. Trimming stripped 4 bases from V and 9 bases from J, with 10 bases between. Germline V CDR1 and CDR2: LGHNA, YNFKEQ. The CDR3 extends over 12 amino acids. The DNA of the CDR3 is TGTGCCAGCAGCCTCAGCTCGGGGCCCCAGCATTTT. This translates into CASSLSSGPQHF.

This chain links TRBV6-5 with TRBJ2-2; TRBD1 is a possible D gene (5 bases). The CDR3 loop spans 14 amino acids. Germline V gene data show CDR1 as MNHEY and CDR2 as SVGAGI. Trimming cost V 4 bases and J 0 bases, with 6 bases left between them. CDR3 sequence: CASSSTANTGELFF. The CDR3 nucleotides are TGTGCCAGCAGTTCGACAGCGAACACCGGGGAGCTGTTTTTT.

The V gene is TRBV2, the J gene TRBJ2-5; the D gene is possibly TRBD1 (5 bases). CDR3 length equals 16 residues. The V gene lost 8 bases and the J gene lost 1 base, with 20 bases spanning the gap. Germline loops: CDR1 SNHLY, CDR2 FYNNEI. The CDR3 loop is CASLPWAGFVQETQYF. For the CDR3, the DNA is TGTGCCAGCCTCCCCTGGGCAGGGTTTGTCCAAGAGACCCAGTACTTC.

This sequence joins TRBV3-1 (or the pseudogene TRBV3-2) and TRBJ2-1, with 8 bases matching TRBD2. CDR3 length: 14 residues. The ends lost 1 base at V and 4 bases at J; junction bases unmatched: 0. Germline CDR1 is LGHDT and CDR2 is YNNKEL (reference sequence). In DNA form, the CDR3 reads TGTGCCAGCAGCCAAGCGGGAGGGTACAATGAGCAGTTCTTC. It codes for CASSQAGGYNEQFF.

Of note for this clone: Other DNA sequences from this sample encode an identical CDR3 as well. The rearrangement uses TRBV11-2 and TRBJ2-7, with 8 bases aligning to TRBD1. Germline-derived CDR1 and CDR2 are SGHAT and FQNNGV. The CDR3 has 15 residues. With V trimmed by 1 base and J by 3 bases, 5 bases remained unmatched. The CDR3 nucleotides are TGTGCCAGCAGCTTAGGGACAGGGCCCTACTACGAGCAGTACTTC. As protein: CASSLGTGPYYEQYF.

This chain connects TRBV7-2 to TRBJ2-3; D is perhaps TRBD2 (6 bases). From germline, CDR1 is SGHTA and CDR2 FQGNSA. The V end lost 2 bases, the J end lost 2 bases, and 17 bases lay between the germline ends. The CDR3 runs to 17 residues. CDR3 amino acids: CASSLRRSTGLTDTQYF. The DNA for the CDR3 is TGTGCCAGCAGCTTACGTCGTTCAACGGGACTCACAGATACGCAGTATTTT. Combining the CDR3 with reference TRBV7-2 and TRBJ2-3 gives the whole variable domain GAGVSQSPSNKVTEKGKDVELRCDPISGHTALYWYRQSLGQGLEFLIYFQGNSAPDKSGLPSDRFSAERTGGSVSTLTIQRTQQEDSAVYLCASSLRRSTGLTDTQYFGPGTRLTVL.

The rearrangement links TRBV3-1 (or the pseudogene TRBV3-2) to TRBJ2-1, with D perhaps TRBD2 (6 bases). This CDR3 spans 15 amino acids. The germline gives CDR1 LGHDT, CDR2 YNNKEL (reference sequence). Deletions cut 4 bases from V and 2 bases from J, with 12 bases between. Here the CDR3 DNA reads TGTGCCAGCAGCCCCCTGGAGGGACCCTACAATGAGCAGTTCTTC. Its translation: CASSPLEGPYNEQFF.

The V gene is TRBV9, the J gene TRBJ2-4, with 13 bases fitting TRBD2. Germline trimming cut 3 bases from V and 8 bases from J; bases unmatched to any gene: 8. The CDR3 sequence is 16 residues long. Germline CDR1 SGDLS, CDR2 YYNGEE. In nucleotides, the CDR3 is TGTGCCAGCAGCGCCGGGACTAGCGGGAATATAGACATTCAGTACTTC. Encoded protein: CASSAGTSGNIDIQYF. The full variable domain, in which reference TRBV9 and TRBJ2-4 provide the parts outside the CDR3, is DSGVTQTPKHLITATGQRVTLRCSPRSGDLSVYWYQQSLDQGLQFLIQYYNGEERAKGNILERFSAQQFPDLHSELNLSSLELGDSALYFCASSAGTSGNIDIQYFGAGTRLSVL.